The source of this TCR beta chain is a study of PD-L1 blockade in urothelial cancer. Across the whole study: Atezolizumab 1,200 mg was given intravenously every 3 weeks, starting 2014.

The assay was immunoSEQ multiplex PCR, and TCRdb's table has in-frame clones only and misses some. The data show about 83,000 clones, with approximately 86% seen just once and roughly 6.1% held by the top ten. Germline CDR1 KGHSH, CDR2 LQKENI. CDR3 length: 15 residues. Trimming pared 3 bases from V and 10 bases from J, leaving 21 bases between. The receptor's source is a woman aged 70 to 79 with urothelial cancer. The chain links TRBV18 to TRBJ1-1; weak D call: TRBD1 (5 bases). Sequenced here: PBMCs, sampled around atezolizumab (anti-PD-L1) treatment. The CDR3 region is CASSPSVVEGNSAFF. The CDR3 DNA sequence: TGTGCCAGCTCACCCTCGGTGGTGGAGGGGAACTCAGCTTTCTTT.